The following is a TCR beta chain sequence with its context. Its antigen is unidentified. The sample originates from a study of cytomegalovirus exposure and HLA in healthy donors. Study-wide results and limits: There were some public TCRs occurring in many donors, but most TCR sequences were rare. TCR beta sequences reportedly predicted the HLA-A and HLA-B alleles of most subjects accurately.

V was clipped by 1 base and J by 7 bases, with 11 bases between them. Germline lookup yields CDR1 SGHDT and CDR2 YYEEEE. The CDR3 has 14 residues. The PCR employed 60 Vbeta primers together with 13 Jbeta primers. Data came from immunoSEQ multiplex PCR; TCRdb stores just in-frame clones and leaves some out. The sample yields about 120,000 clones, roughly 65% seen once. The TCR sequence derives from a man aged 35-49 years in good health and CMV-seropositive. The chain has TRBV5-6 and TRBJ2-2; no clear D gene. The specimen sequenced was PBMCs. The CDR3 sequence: CASSLIEARGELFF. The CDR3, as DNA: TGTGCCAGCAGCTTGATTGAGGCCCGCGGGGAGCTGTTTTTT.